The next 16 T cell receptor beta chains were all read from a single sample in a study of cytomegalovirus exposure and HLA in healthy donors. The study ran its PCR with 60 Vbeta and 13 Jbeta primers. Sequenced by immunoSEQ multiplex PCR; TCRdb stores in-frame clones only, minus some. The sample shows some 180,000 clones, 65% to 85% of them seen only once. What was sequenced was PBMCs. These receptors were obtained from a female donor in good health and CMV-seronegative.

The chain employs TRBV30 and TRBJ1-3, with D possibly matching TRBD1 (5 bases). CDR1 is GTSNPN, CDR2 SVGIG, per germline (reference sequence). CDR3 length: 18 residues. Trimming pared 0 bases from V and 1 base from J, leaving 19 bases between. In nucleotides, the CDR3 is TGTGCCTGGAGTGTGGCTGGGGCTCATTTGTTGTCTGGAAACACCATATATTTT. Translated, it gives CAWSVAGAHLLSGNTIYF.

This clone was counted once. The rearrangement joins TRBV7-8 to TRBJ2-6; 9 positions agree with TRBD1. The junction had 7 bases not matched to a gene; V was cut back by 1 base and J by 0 bases. The CDR3 covers 19 residues. CDR1 is SGHVS, CDR2 FQNEAQ, per germline. The CDR3 DNA is TGTGCCAGCAGCTTAGAGGGCGACAGGGGGAGCTCTGGGGCCAACGTCCTGACTTTC. It specifies CASSLEGDRGSSGANVLTF.

This clone was seen just once. The chain combines TRBV18 with TRBJ2-3, with TRBD1 matching 7 bases. Unmatched junction bases numbered 9, after V lost 6 bases and J lost 0 bases. The V gene's germline CDR1 is KGHSH and CDR2 LQKENI. The CDR3 sequence is 16 residues long. CDR3 protein: CASSGTALTSTDTQYF. DNA of the CDR3: TGTGCCAGCTCCGGGACAGCATTAACTAGCACAGATACGCAGTATTTT.

The V and J genes are TRBV5-1 and TRBJ2-2; 7 positions agree with TRBD2. Trimming cost V 2 bases and J 6 bases; bases outside gene matches: 4. This CDR3 comprises 14 residues. From germline, CDR1 is SGHRS and CDR2 YFSETQ. CDR3 protein: CASSFGSGAGELFF. In DNA form, the CDR3 reads TGCGCCAGCAGCTTCGGGAGCGGGGCCGGGGAGCTGTTTTTT.

The gene calls are TRBV7-3 and TRBJ1-1; D call uncertain. CDR3 size: 14 residues. Germline CDR1 SGHTA, CDR2 FQGTGA. V was pared by 3 bases and J by 1 base, with 9 bases between. DNA for the CDR3: TGTGCCAGCAGCTTCCAGGATACGAACACTGAAGCTTTCTTT. Translated: CASSFQDTNTEAFF.

V is TRBV9 and J is TRBJ2-3; D may be TRBD2 (7 bases). The V and J ends lost 4 bases and 4 bases respectively, with 22 bases between them. The CDR3 length is 17 residues. Germline V lookup: CDR1 SGDLS, CDR2 YYNGEE. The CDR3 bases are TGTGCCAGCAGCTCCTACCTTCGGCGGGGGCTCGCAGATACGCAGTATTTT. Protein: CASSSYLRRGLADTQYF. Complete variable domain (other parts from reference TRBV9 and TRBJ2-3): DSGVTQTPKHLITATGQRVTLRCSPRSGDLSVYWYQQSLDQGLQFLIQYYNGEERAKGNILERFSAQQFPDLHSELNLSSLELGDSALYFCASSSYLRRGLADTQYFGPGTRLTVL.

This chain joins TRBV19 and TRBJ2-5; 8 nucleotides match TRBD2. This CDR3 contains 17 residues. CDR1 LNHDA and CDR2 SQIVND come from the germline V gene (reference sequence). V gave up 6 bases and J gave up 4 bases; unmatched junction bases: 16. CDR3 amino acids: CASSPLAGGGRGETQYF. DNA for the CDR3: TGTGCCAGTAGCCCGCTAGCGGGCGGGGGCAGAGGAGAGACCCAGTACTTC. Together with reference TRBV19 and TRBJ2-5, the CDR3 gives the full variable domain: DGGITQSPKYLFRKEGQNVTLSCEQNLNHDAMYWYRQDPGQGLRLIYYSQIVNDFQKGDIAEGYSVSREKKESFPLTVTSAQKNPTAFYLCASSPLAGGGRGETQYFGPGTRLLVL.

This clone has only a few counts. The chain employs TRBV19 and TRBJ1-3; a possible D gene is TRBD1 (5 bases). The CDR3 is made up of 15 amino acids. Trimming removed 7 bases from V and 3 bases from J, with 16 bases in between. Germline V gene lookup returns CDR1 LNHDA and CDR2 SQIVND (reference sequence). The CDR3 here is CASTPGGSSGNTIYF. The CDR3 nucleotides read TGTGCCAGTACCCCGGGGGGATCGAGTGGAAACACCATATATTTT.

This chain joins TRBV4-1 and TRBJ2-5; D gene ambiguous. V lost 1 base to trimming and J lost 2 bases, with 5 bases between them. CDR1 and CDR2 (germline): MGHRA, YSYEKL. The CDR3 has 13 residues. DNA of the CDR3: TGCGCCAGCAGCCAAGTCCGTCAAGAGACCCAGTACTTC. Translating gives CASSQVRQETQYF.

The chain joins TRBV6-5 to TRBJ1-2; TRBD1 agrees at 8 bases. Germline V gene lookup returns CDR1 MNHEY and CDR2 SVGAGI. J gave up 7 bases and V 0 bases, and 10 bases lay outside the gene matches. The CDR3 contains 16 residues. The CDR3: CASSYSSAGGVGGYTF. The CDR3 region has the DNA TGTGCCAGCAGTTACTCGAGTGCAGGGGGCGTGGGTGGCTACACCTTC.

V gene TRBV2 combines with J gene TRBJ1-2; 9 bases agree with TRBD1. V shed 6 bases and J 7 bases; nucleotides not matched to a gene: 9. Germline CDR1 reads SNHLY; CDR2 reads FYNNEI. The CDR3 extends over 14 amino acids. CDR3 bases: TGTGCCAGCAGAGCATCCGGGACAGGGCCTGGCTACACCTTC. Protein: CASRASGTGPGYTF.

V gene TRBV10-3 combines with J gene TRBJ2-5; D gene uncertain. The germline gives CDR1 ENHRY, CDR2 SYGVKD. The V end lost 4 bases, the J end lost 4 bases, and 10 bases lay between the germline ends. CDR3 size: 13 residues. CDR3: CAISGTLGETQYF. As DNA, the CDR3 is TGTGCCATCAGTGGAACTCTTGGAGAGACCCAGTACTTC.

The chain has TRBV11-2 and TRBJ2-4; TRBD2 aligns across 7 bases. The CDR3 contains 18 residues. In germline, CDR1 is SGHAT, CDR2 FQNNGV. V shed 5 bases, J shed 15 bases, and the junction held 28 bases outside the gene matches. CDR3 amino acids: CASSLQLTGEGKFWSRYF. In DNA, the CDR3 is TGTGCCAGCAGCCTCCAATTAACCGGGGAGGGGAAGTTTTGGAGTCGGTACTTC.

This clone was seen only a few times. This chain connects TRBV15 to TRBJ2-1; 10 bases align to TRBD1. Trimming at V came to 4 bases and at J to 8 bases, leaving 11 bases not matched to a gene. The germline V gene encodes CDR1 LNHNV and CDR2 YYDKDF (reference sequence). This CDR3 has 16 residues. The CDR3: CATSISAGTGAYEQFF. In DNA form, the CDR3 reads TGTGCCACCAGCATCTCCGCCGGGACAGGGGCCTATGAGCAGTTCTTC.

The chain joins TRBV6-1 to TRBJ2-3; D gene uncertain. Trimming pared 8 bases from V and 3 bases from J, leaving 12 bases between. Per germline, CDR1 MNHNS and CDR2 SASEGT. This CDR3 has 13 amino acids. The chain's CDR3 is CASEARATDTQYF. The CDR3 region has the DNA TGTGCCAGCGAAGCCAGAGCGACAGATACGCAGTATTTT.

This chain connects TRBV11-2 to TRBJ2-7; 8 bases match TRBD1. The CDR3 consists of 15 residues. V shed 5 bases and J 2 bases; nucleotides not matched to a gene: 8. CDR1 is SGHAT, CDR2 FQNNGV, per germline. For the CDR3, the DNA is TGTGCCAGCAGCCTTGACAGGGGATCCCCCTACGAGCAGTACTTC. Its translation: CASSLDRGSPYEQYF. The variable domain in full, with the rest retrieved from reference TRBV11-2 and TRBJ2-7, is EAGVAQSPRYKIIEKRQSVAFWCNPISGHATLYWYQQILGQGPKLLIQFQNNGVVDDSQLPKDRFSAERLKGVDSTLKIQPAKLEDSAVYLCASSLDRGSPYEQYFGPGTRLTVT.